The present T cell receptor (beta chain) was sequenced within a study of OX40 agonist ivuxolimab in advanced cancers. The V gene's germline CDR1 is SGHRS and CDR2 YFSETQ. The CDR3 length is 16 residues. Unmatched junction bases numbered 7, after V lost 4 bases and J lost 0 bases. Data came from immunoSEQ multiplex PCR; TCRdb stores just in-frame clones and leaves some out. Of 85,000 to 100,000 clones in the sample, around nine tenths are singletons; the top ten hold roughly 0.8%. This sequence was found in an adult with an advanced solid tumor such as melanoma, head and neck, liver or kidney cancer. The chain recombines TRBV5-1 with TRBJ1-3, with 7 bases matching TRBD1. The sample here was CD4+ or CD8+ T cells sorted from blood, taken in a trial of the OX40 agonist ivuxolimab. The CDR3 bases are TGCGCCAGCAGCGCACAGGGGTTATCCTCTGGAAACACCATATATTTT. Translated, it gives CASSAQGLSSGNTIYF.